The source of this T cell receptor beta chain is a study of control samples from healthy donors and cancer patients (dated by TCRdb to 2020 to 2022). In the germline V gene, CDR1 corresponds to MGHDK and CDR2 to SYGVNS. Germline trimming: 4 bases from V, 1 base from J; junction bases outside gene matches: 10. The CDR3, from cysteine to phenylalanine, totals 16 residues. Only CDR3 DNA remains: 48 bases, in frame from the first base. The method was the immunoSEQ multiplex PCR assay. TCRdb stores this immuneACCESS table with in-frame sequences only. Part of the clones is absent; in the studies checked, under half of the shortfall reflects unresolved V genes, and no reason is known for the rest. Counted in this sample were about 150,000 clones; about 94% of them appeared once. The ten largest clones take up 7.5% to 8.5% of the sample. A word on this clone: This receptor's antigen is unknown. Per-base quality was not reported, and no clone a single base away is much larger than it.

Here the chain combines TRBV25-1 and TRBJ2-7; TRBD1 aligns with 7 central bases. Source material: blood. This TCR was sampled from a woman aged 40 to 49 in good health. The DNA is TGTGCCAGCAGTGCGGGACAGCATATTACTTCCTACGAGCAGTACTTC. It codes for CASSAGQHITSYEQYF.